One sample yielded the 16 T cell receptor beta chains listed below, sequenced in a study of glioma-infiltrating T cells after dendritic cell vaccination. The repertoire was sequenced with immunoSEQ multiplex PCR; TCRdb's copy has only in-frame clones and lacks some. The data hold around 3,600 clones, with approximately 95% observed a single time. The sequencing here drew on blood, taken before dendritic cell vaccination. These receptors all come from a human donor with glioblastoma.

This chain links TRBV28 with TRBJ1-5; D call uncertain. Germline values: CDR1 MDHEN, CDR2 SYDVKM. V gave up 4 bases and J gave up 5 bases, with 12 bases separating them. This CDR3 has 14 residues. CDR3 nucleotide sequence: TGTGCCAGCAGTTGGACGGGGTTGTATCAGCCCCAGCATTTT. This encodes CASSWTGLYQPQHF.

The V and J genes are TRBV5-1 and TRBJ2-1; 9 nucleotides agree with TRBD1. Germline V gives CDR1 SGHRS, CDR2 YFSETQ. The CDR3 sequence is 15 residues long. Unmatched junction bases numbered 11, after V lost 4 bases and J lost 9 bases. The CDR3 DNA reads as TGCGCCAGCAGCCACAAGGGACAGGGAGGGACTGAGCAGTTCTTC. This encodes CASSHKGQGGTEQFF. Together with reference TRBV5-1 and TRBJ2-1, the CDR3 gives the full variable domain: KAGVTQTPRYLIKTRGQQVTLSCSPISGHRSVSWYQQTPGQGLQFLFEYFSETQRNKGNFPGRFSGRQFSNSRSEMNVSTLELGDSALYLCASSHKGQGGTEQFFGPGTRLTVL.

The rearrangement links TRBV27 to TRBJ1-1; D not certain. CDR3 length: 12 amino acids. V was pared by 4 bases and J by 8 bases, with 11 bases between. Germline V gene data show CDR1 as MNHEY and CDR2 as SMNVEV (reference sequence). The CDR3 bases are TGTGCCAGCAGTTCGTCGACGGGGGAAGCTTTCTTT. Residues: CASSSSTGEAFF.

V usage is TRBV4-2 and J usage is TRBJ1-2; TRBD1 agrees at 10 bases. Trimming at V came to 4 bases and at J to 3 bases, leaving 5 bases not matched to a gene. Germline V gene sequence: CDR1 LGHNA, CDR2 YNFKEQ. The CDR3 is made up of 15 amino acids. CDR3 DNA: TGTGCCAGCAGCCCTCAGGACAGGGGGGACTATGGCTACACCTTC. Translated, it gives CASSPQDRGDYGYTF.

The rearrangement uses TRBV7-6 and TRBJ2-2; D is ambiguous. Germline V gene lookup returns CDR1 SGHVS and CDR2 FNYEAQ. Trimming removed 3 bases from V and 4 bases from J, with 3 bases in between. The CDR3 loop spans 12 amino acids. CDR3 sequence: CASSFITGELFF. The CDR3, as DNA: TGTGCCAGCAGCTTTATCACCGGGGAGCTGTTTTTT.

This chain links TRBV19 with TRBJ2-5; 7 nucleotides match TRBD1. The J segment lost 2 bases and the V segment lost 9 bases, leaving 6 bases of the junction unmatched. The CDR3 is 13 amino acids. Germline V lookup: CDR1 LNHDA, CDR2 SQIVND (reference sequence). CDR3 amino acids: CASSQGNQETQYF. The CDR3 DNA follows: TGTGCCAGCTCACAGGGGAATCAAGAGACCCAGTACTTC.

The chain joins TRBV30 to TRBJ2-5; maybe TRBD1 (6 bases). This CDR3 has 13 residues. CDR1 and CDR2 from the germline V gene are GTSNPN and SVGIG (reference sequence). Trimming cost V 0 bases and J 9 bases, with 14 bases left between them. The CDR3 sequence: CAWSVGQGTAQYF. The DNA for the CDR3 is TGTGCCTGGAGTGTAGGGCAGGGGACGGCCCAGTACTTC.

The chain employs TRBV7-9 and TRBJ2-2, with 8 bases fitting TRBD2. Germline V gene lookup returns CDR1 SEHNR and CDR2 FQNEAQ (reference sequence). Unmatched junction bases numbered 3, after V lost 6 bases and J lost 0 bases. This CDR3 is 15 amino acids long. As DNA, the CDR3 is TGTGCCAGCAGGTTGGGACTAGCGAACACCGGGGAGCTGTTTTTT. This encodes CASRLGLANTGELFF.

The rearrangement links TRBV5-1 to TRBJ2-1; 10 positions match TRBD2. The CDR3 consists of 15 residues. V shed 5 bases and J 2 bases; nucleotides not matched to a gene: 4. The germline CDR1 and CDR2 sequences are SGHRS and YFSETQ. In nucleotides, the CDR3 is TGCGCCAGCAGGCCACTAGCGGGAACCTACAATGAGCAGTTCTTC. Protein: CASRPLAGTYNEQFF.

The V call is TRBV4-2, the J call TRBJ1-3, with 9 bases fitting TRBD1. Trimming removed 0 bases from V and 0 bases from J; junction bases left unmatched: 3. The CDR3 length is 17 residues. CDR1 LGHNA and CDR2 YNFKEQ come from the germline V gene. The CDR3 loop reads CASSQEQGASSGNTIYF. The CDR3 DNA is TGTGCCAGCAGCCAAGAACAGGGGGCGAGCTCTGGAAACACCATATATTTT.

CDR3 sequence: CASSLRQGPSGEQYF. The DNA of the CDR3 is TGTGCCAGCAGCTTACGGCAGGGGCCAAGCGGGGAGCAGTACTTC. V and J are TRBV7-8 and TRBJ2-5; possible D gene TRBD2, 7 bases. CDR3 size: 15 residues. Trimming left V 2 bases short and J 11 bases short, with 21 bases between. Germline lookup yields CDR1 SGHVS and CDR2 FQNEAQ.

J is TRBJ2-5 and V is TRBV7-8; tentative D call: TRBD2 (6 bases). With 2 bases removed from V and 2 bases from J, the gap between germline ends came to 15 bases. CDR3 size: 16 residues. Germline assignment: CDR1 SGHVS and CDR2 FQNEAQ. The CDR3 DNA follows: TGTGCCAGCAGCTTATGGAGGGCGGTGACACAAGAGACCCAGTACTTC. Its translation: CASSLWRAVTQETQYF. Filled out from reference TRBV7-8 and TRBJ2-5, the complete variable domain reads GAGVSQSPRYKVAKRGQDVALRCDPISGHVSLFWYQQALGQGPEFLTYFQNEAQLDKSGLPSDRFFAERPEGSVSTLKIQRTQQEDSAVYLCASSLWRAVTQETQYFGPGTRLLVL.

The rearrangement links TRBV2 to TRBJ2-5; 7 bases agree with TRBD2. This CDR3 is built from 13 residues. Germline V gene lookup returns CDR1 SNHLY and CDR2 FYNNEI. V was pared by 8 bases and J by 4 bases, with 7 bases of the junction left unmatched. The CDR3 sequence is CASGLREGETQYF. CDR3 nucleotide sequence: TGTGCCAGCGGTTTGAGGGAGGGAGAGACCCAGTACTTC. The full variable domain, rest sourced from reference TRBV2 and TRBJ2-5, is EPEVTQTPSHQVTQMGQEVILRCVPISNHLYFYWYRQILGQKVEFLVSFYNNEISEKSEIFDDQFSVERPDGSNFTLKIRSTKLEDSAMYFCASGLREGETQYFGPGTRLLVL.

The chain uses TRBV19 and TRBJ2-7, with a tentative D call TRBD2 (5 bases). CDR1 and CDR2 from the germline V gene are LNHDA and SQIVND (reference sequence). V was shortened by 0 bases and J by 1 base, with 10 bases between the two germline ends. The CDR3 is 15 residues long. The chain's CDR3 is CASSIEGRGSYEQYF. In DNA form, the CDR3 reads TGTGCCAGTAGTATAGAAGGGAGAGGGTCCTACGAGCAGTACTTC.

This clone came up a few times. The chain combines TRBV2 with TRBJ1-3, with D possibly matching TRBD1 (5 bases). Germline lookup yields CDR1 SNHLY and CDR2 FYNNEI. With 2 bases removed from V and 0 bases from J, the gap between germline ends came to 8 bases. The CDR3 spans 15 residues. The CDR3 sequence is CASSEQGHSGNTIYF. The CDR3 DNA reads TGTGCCAGCAGTGAACAGGGTCACTCTGGAAACACCATATATTTT.

The chain couples TRBV14 to TRBJ2-7, with D possibly TRBD1 on 6 matching bases. V lost 4 bases and J lost 9, with 16 bases in between. The germline CDR1 and CDR2 sequences are SGHDN and FVKESK. The CDR3 length is 13 residues. CDR3 nucleotide sequence: TGTGCCAGCAGCCTCCCCGGGACACCGAGGCAGTACTTC. This translates into CASSLPGTPRQYF.